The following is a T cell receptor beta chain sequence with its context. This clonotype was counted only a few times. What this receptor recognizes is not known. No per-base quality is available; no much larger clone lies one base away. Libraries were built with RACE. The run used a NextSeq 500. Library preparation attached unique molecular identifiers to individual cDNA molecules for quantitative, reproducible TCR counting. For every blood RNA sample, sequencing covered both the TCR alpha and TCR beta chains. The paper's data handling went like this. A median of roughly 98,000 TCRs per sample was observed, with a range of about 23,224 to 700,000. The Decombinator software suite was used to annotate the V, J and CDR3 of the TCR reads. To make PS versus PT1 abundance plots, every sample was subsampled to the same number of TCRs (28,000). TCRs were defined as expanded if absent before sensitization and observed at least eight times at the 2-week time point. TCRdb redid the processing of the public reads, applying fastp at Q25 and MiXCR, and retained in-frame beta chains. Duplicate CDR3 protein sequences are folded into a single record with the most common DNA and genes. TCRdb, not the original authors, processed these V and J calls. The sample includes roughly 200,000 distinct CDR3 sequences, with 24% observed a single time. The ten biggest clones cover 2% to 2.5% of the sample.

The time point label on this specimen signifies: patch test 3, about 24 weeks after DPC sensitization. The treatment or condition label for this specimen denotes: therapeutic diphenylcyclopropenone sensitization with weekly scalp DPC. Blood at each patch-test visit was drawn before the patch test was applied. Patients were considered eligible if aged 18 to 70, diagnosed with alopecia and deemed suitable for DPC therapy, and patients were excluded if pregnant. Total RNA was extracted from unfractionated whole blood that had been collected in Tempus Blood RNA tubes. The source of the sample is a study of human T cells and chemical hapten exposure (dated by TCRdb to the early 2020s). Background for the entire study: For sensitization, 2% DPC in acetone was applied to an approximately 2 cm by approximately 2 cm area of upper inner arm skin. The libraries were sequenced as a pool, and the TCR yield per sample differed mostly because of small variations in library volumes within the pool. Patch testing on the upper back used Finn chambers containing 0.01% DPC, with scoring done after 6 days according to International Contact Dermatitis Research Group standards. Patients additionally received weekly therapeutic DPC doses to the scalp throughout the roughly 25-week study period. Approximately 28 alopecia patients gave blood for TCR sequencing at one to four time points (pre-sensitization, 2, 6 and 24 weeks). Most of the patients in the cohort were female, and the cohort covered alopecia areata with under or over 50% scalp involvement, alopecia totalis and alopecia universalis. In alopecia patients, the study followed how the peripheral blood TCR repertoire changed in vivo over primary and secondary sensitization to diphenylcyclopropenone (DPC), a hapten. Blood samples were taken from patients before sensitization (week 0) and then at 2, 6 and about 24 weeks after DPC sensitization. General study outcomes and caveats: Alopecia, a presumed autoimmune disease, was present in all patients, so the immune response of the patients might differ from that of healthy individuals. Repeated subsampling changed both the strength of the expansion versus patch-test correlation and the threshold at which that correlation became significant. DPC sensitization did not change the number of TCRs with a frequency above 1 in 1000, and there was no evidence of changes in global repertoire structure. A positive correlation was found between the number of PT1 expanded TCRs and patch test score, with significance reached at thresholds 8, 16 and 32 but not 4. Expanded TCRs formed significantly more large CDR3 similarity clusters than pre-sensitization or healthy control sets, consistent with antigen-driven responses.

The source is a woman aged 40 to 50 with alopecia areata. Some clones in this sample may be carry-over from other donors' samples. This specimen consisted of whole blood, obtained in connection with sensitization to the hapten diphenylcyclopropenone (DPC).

The DNA sequence is given as TGTGCCAGCAGTTTGTGGACAGGCACCGGGGAGCTGTTTTTT. It specifies CASSLWTGTGELFF. The V and J segments used are TRBV28 and TRBJ2-2, with 7 bases in between that match TRBD1. The germline V gene gives CDR1 as MDHEN and CDR2 as SYDVKM. The CDR3 runs 14 amino acids, cysteine and phenylalanine included. The kept DNA is CDR3 alone, 42 bases in frame from the first base. Ends trimmed: V by 3 bases, J by 4 bases; bases unmatched to a gene: 2.